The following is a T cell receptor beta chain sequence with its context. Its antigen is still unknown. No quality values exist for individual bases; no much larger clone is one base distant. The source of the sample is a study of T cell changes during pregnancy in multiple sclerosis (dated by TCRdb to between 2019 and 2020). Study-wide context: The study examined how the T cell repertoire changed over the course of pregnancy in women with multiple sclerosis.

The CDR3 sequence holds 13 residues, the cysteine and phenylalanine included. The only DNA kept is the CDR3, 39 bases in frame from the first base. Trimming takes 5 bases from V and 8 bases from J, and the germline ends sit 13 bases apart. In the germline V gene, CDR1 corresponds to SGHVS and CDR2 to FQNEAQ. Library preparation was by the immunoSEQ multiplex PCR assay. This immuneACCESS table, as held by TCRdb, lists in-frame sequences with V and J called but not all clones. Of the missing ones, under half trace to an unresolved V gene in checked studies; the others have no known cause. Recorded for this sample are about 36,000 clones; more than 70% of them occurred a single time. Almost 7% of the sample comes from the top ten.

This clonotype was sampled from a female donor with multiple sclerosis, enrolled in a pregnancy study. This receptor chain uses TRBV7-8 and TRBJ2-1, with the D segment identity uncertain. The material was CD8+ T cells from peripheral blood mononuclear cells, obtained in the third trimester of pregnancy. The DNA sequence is TGTGCCAGCAGCCTCCAGGTGGGCTATGAGCAGTTCTTC. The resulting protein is CASSLQVGYEQFF.